This T cell receptor beta chain was identified in a study of blood T cells in healthy people across ages (dated by TCRdb to about 2015). With regard to the full study: In model experiments, template switching captured roughly one uniquely barcoded TCR beta cDNA molecule for every two T cells. Donors of different ages were randomly distributed across sequencing lanes to avoid experimental bias. The study analyzed two additional independent replicas of 1 million unique cDNA reads from the same blood draw for two donors, one aged 18 to 29 and one aged 80 or older. Using deep sequencing normalized with unique cDNA molecular identifiers, the study measured how TCR beta repertoire diversity changes with age. Donors were grouped into four age groups: young (average about 15 years), middle-aged (roughly 40), aged (around 60) and long-lived (less than 85).

In regard to this clonotype: Its antigen target is currently unknown. Per-base qualities were not stored, and no clone one base away is much larger.

Library prep was done by 5' RACE. For sequencing, an Illumina HiSeq 2500 was employed. A second PCR of roughly 7 to 12 cycles was performed with a sample-barcoded 5' primer and a J-beta primer mix. A template-switch 5' adaptor carrying 12 random nucleotides introduced a unique molecular identifier onto each TCR beta cDNA molecule. Each sample yielded at least 3 million CDR3-containing paired-end reads. The Mint cDNA synthesis kit, primed by a TRBC-specific oligonucleotide, was used to synthesize first-strand cDNA from all RNA. Following uracil-DNA glycosylase treatment, a first 18-cycle PCR with universal primers M1SS and BC2_uni_R was performed on all cDNA. From the authors' description of their analysis: Normalization of each sample was performed by random selection of 1 million high-quality reads, each carrying a distinct molecular identifier. Instead of being binned into consensus sequences, reads with shared molecular identifiers were discarded. CDR3 identification, clonotype clustering and error correction used MiTCR with a Q25 quality threshold and the strictest error-elimination algorithm. A nonparametric unseen species model with Euler transformation was used to estimate a lower bound on total TCR beta diversity. TCRdb reprocessed the public reads (quality trimming at Q25 with fastp, clone calling with MiXCR) and kept in-frame beta chains. Identical CDR3 proteins give one entry, which carries the most common genes and DNA. The authors' filters were not applied to this entry. The sample includes fewer than 1 million distinct CDR3 sequences, with around 42% observed a single time. Approximately 20% of the sample goes to the ten largest clones.

What the work shows at the level of the full study, not this receptor alone: The percentage of naive T cells measured by flow cytometry correlated strongly with observed TCR beta diversity. Total diversity estimates from one million sequenced T cells were considered lower bounds and underestimates. Because donor CMV infection status was unknown, age-related changes in expanded clonotypes were potentially confounded. Compared with the aged group, more naive CD4+ T cells, fewer expanded clones and increased TCR diversity were shown by the long-lived group, suggesting age selection. Conclusive comparison of naive and antigen-experienced compartments was prevented by the profiling of bulk unsorted PBMCs. Observed TCR beta diversity per million T cells fell roughly linearly with age, and a significant reduction was already apparent by age roughly 40.

Systemically healthy Caucasian individuals from Russia, around 39 in total and aged about 6 to 90 years, were included as donors. Roughly 9.5 milliliters of peripheral blood were drawn from each donor into EDTA-treated Vacutainer tubes. Ficoll-Paque density-gradient centrifugation was used to isolate PBMCs, with at least 6 million per sample. Total RNA was extracted from PBMCs with Trizol reagent, with at least 5.5 micrograms obtained per sample. For every donor, an aliquot of PBMCs went through flow cytometry to measure the percentages of naive CD45RAhigh/CD27high T cells. Sequences were obtained from blood. The TCR originated in a man in his 60s in good health.

The CDR3 region has the sequence CASSLAAGTGETYEQYF. The DNA sequence follows: TGCGCCAGCAGCCTCGCAGCCGGGACAGGAGAAACCTACGAGCAGTACTTC. The chain couples TRBV4-3 to TRBJ2-7, and TRBD1 matches 8 of the central bases. CDR1 and CDR2 were assigned from the germline V gene as LGHNA and YSLEER. The germline V and J ends show losses of 4 bases and 2 bases respectively, and no gene match explains 13 bases of the junction. Reading from cysteine to phenylalanine, the CDR3 counts 17 amino acids. Of the read, only the CDR3 DNA is kept; its 51 bases are in frame from base 1.